The 29 T cell receptor beta chains reported below all come from one sample, sequenced in a study of beta chain features in type 1 diabetes (dated 2018 in TCRdb). Overall study outcomes, separate from this receptor: A moderate but significant shortening of TCRB CDR3 length was observed in type 1 diabetes patients in all four CD4+ subsets.

These receptors' targets are unknown. Libraries came from the immunoSEQ multiplex PCR assay. All of the isolated RNA was reverse transcribed with the High Capacity cDNA Reverse Transcription Kit, so expressed TCRB transcripts were sequenced. The table comes from immuneACCESS by way of TCRdb, which keeps in-frame sequences with V and J called. Part of the clones is missing from these tables; in studies checked, under half for an unresolved V gene and the rest for unknown reasons. The sample table holds about 660,000 clones, of which roughly an eighth were seen once. The ten largest account for approximately 0.039% of the sample. Sample: naive CD4+ T cells from blood. The sample's cell subset or site label, decoded: true naive CD4+ T cells. The source is a man aged 18-30 years with type 1 diabetes.

J is TRBJ2-4 and V is TRBV5-1, with TRBD2 identical over 15 bases. This CDR3 region has 18 residues. The germline CDR1 and CDR2 sequences are SGHRS and YFSETQ. The J segment lost 5 bases and the V segment lost 5 bases, leaving 11 bases of the junction unmatched. CDR3 in DNA: TGCGCCAGCAGACAAGGACTAGCGGGAGGGCCCTCTGAAAACATTCAGTACTTC. Translating it yields CASRQGLAGGPSENIQYF. The full variable domain, with the rest looked up from reference TRBV5-1 and TRBJ2-4, is KAGVTQTPRYLIKTRGQQVTLSCSPISGHRSVSWYQQTPGQGLQFLFEYFSETQRNKGNFPGRFSGRQFSNSRSEMNVSTLELGDSALYLCASRQGLAGGPSENIQYFGAGTRLSVL.

V gene TRBV5-1 combines with J gene TRBJ2-5; TRBD1 matches at 10 bases. This CDR3 spans 13 amino acids. V gave up 4 bases and J gave up 5 bases; unmatched junction bases: 2. CDR1 is SGHRS, CDR2 YFSETQ, per germline. The CDR3 coding sequence is TGCGCCAGCAGCGTGGACAGGGGGGAGACCCAGTACTTC. It specifies CASSVDRGETQYF. The full variable domain, with the rest looked up from reference TRBV5-1 and TRBJ2-5, is KAGVTQTPRYLIKTRGQQVTLSCSPISGHRSVSWYQQTPGQGLQFLFEYFSETQRNKGNFPGRFSGRQFSNSRSEMNVSTLELGDSALYLCASSVDRGETQYFGPGTRLLVL.

In its sample, this clone was seen a few times. The chain couples TRBV2 to TRBJ2-5; D is unclear. The germline gives CDR1 SNHLY, CDR2 FYNNEI. V lost 6 bases, J lost 4 bases, and 12 bases lay in between. This CDR3 has 13 residues. The CDR3 DNA is TGTGCCAGCAGGAACATGGTTCGAGAGACCCAGTACTTC. Protein product: CASRNMVRETQYF.

This clone has only a few counts. This chain connects TRBV9 to TRBJ1-3; TRBD1 aligns across 7 bases. Unmatched junction bases numbered 21, after V lost 6 bases and J lost 0 bases. Looked up from germline, CDR1 is SGDLS and CDR2 is YYNGEE. The CDR3 covers 20 residues. CDR3 loop: CASIAKSIPTDRASGNTIYF. Here the CDR3 DNA reads TGTGCCAGCATCGCGAAATCAATTCCTACCGACAGGGCCTCTGGAAACACCATATATTTT.

This clone was seen a few times. The gene calls are TRBV30 and TRBJ2-1; 7 positions match TRBD2. Germline V lookup: CDR1 GTSNPN, CDR2 SVGIG (reference sequence). Germline trimming cut 4 bases from V and 10 bases from J; bases unmatched to any gene: 16. The CDR3 runs 15 residues. CDR3 sequence (DNA): TGTGCCTGGACCCCTTACAAGGGCGGGGGACGCGAGCAGTTCTTC. The encoded protein is CAWTPYKGGGREQFF.

This clone has only a few counts. This rearrangement joins TRBV18 to TRBJ2-1; possibly TRBD1 for D (5 bases). V lost 5 bases and J 8 bases, leaving 16 bases between the germline ends. The CDR3 spans 14 residues. Looked up from germline, CDR1 is KGHSH and CDR2 is LQKENI. For the CDR3, the DNA is TGTGCCAGCTCAGCCTCAGGGTTTCTCTATGAGCAGTTCTTC. This gives the protein CASSASGFLYEQFF. Filled out from reference TRBV18 and TRBJ2-1, the complete variable domain reads NAGVMQNPRHLVRRRGQEARLRCSPMKGHSHVYWYRQLPEEGLKFMVYLQKENIIDESGMPKERFSAEFPKEGPSILRIQQVVRGDSAAYFCASSASGFLYEQFFGPGTRLTVL.

In its sample, this clone was seen a few times. V usage is TRBV7-2 and J usage is TRBJ1-2; the D is unclear. The CDR3 runs 12 residues. Germline V gene lookup returns CDR1 SGHTA and CDR2 FQGNSA. With 6 bases removed from V and 1 base from J, the gap between germline ends came to 6 bases. DNA for the CDR3: TGTGCCAGCAGGGGTAATAACTATGGCTACACCTTC. This gives the protein CASRGNNYGYTF.

The sample holds a few counts of this clone. Within the sample, other DNA sequences also encode this same CDR3. The rearrangement joins TRBV9 to TRBJ2-6, with no clear D. The CDR3 spans 15 residues. Trimming cost V 2 bases and J 4 bases, with 10 bases left between them. Germline V gene sequence: CDR1 SGDLS, CDR2 YYNGEE. CDR3 protein: CASSVPDGGANVLTF. CDR3 in DNA: TGTGCCAGCAGCGTGCCCGATGGGGGGGCCAACGTCCTGACTTTC.

The sample holds a few counts of this clone. One end of the junction is discordant with germline, which a read error may explain. This sequence joins TRBV7-2 and TRBJ1-2; no definite D call. Germline CDR1 SGHTA, CDR2 FQGNSA. The CDR3 consists of 12 residues. The CDR3 DNA reads as TGTGCCTGCAGTTCACAAAACTATGGCTACACCTTC. Protein product: CACSSQNYGYTF.

V usage is TRBV30 and J usage is TRBJ1-2; D is perhaps TRBD1 (6 bases). CDR3 size: 12 residues. Looked up from germline, CDR1 is GTSNPN and CDR2 is SVGIG (reference sequence). The ends were cut back, 2 bases at V and 5 bases at J, with 9 bases in the middle. The CDR3 reads CAWSLTGYGYTF. In nucleotides, the CDR3 is TGTGCCTGGAGTCTCACAGGGTATGGCTACACCTTC.

This chain uses TRBV5-1 with TRBJ1-1; tentative D call: TRBD1 (5 bases). Germline lookup yields CDR1 SGHRS and CDR2 YFSETQ. CDR3 size: 14 residues. V lost 0 bases to trimming and J lost 4 bases, with 10 bases between them. The CDR3 region has the DNA TGCGCCAGCAGCTTGGGAGGGGTGGGCACTGAAGCTTTCTTT. This encodes CASSLGGVGTEAFF.

This clone was seen only a few times. The V call is TRBV14, the J call TRBJ1-1; D unclear. V lost 1 base and J 1 base, leaving 10 bases between the germline ends. CDR3 size: 15 residues. Germline CDR1 and CDR2: SGHDN and FVKESK. CDR3 protein: CASSQVGRRNTEAFF. CDR3 coding DNA: TGTGCCAGCAGCCAAGTAGGACGGAGGAACACTGAAGCTTTCTTT.

Regarding this clone: Other DNA sequences in this sample translate to the same CDR3. V gene TRBV7-2 combines with J gene TRBJ2-7; D is unclear. CDR3 length: 12 amino acids. V dropped 1 base and J dropped 6 bases, with 7 bases sitting between them. Per germline, CDR1 SGHTA and CDR2 FQGNSA. The CDR3 sequence is CASSLVGVEQYF. In DNA form, the CDR3 reads TGTGCCAGCAGCTTAGTCGGTGTCGAGCAGTACTTC.

This clone was observed a handful of times. The chain joins TRBV25-1 to TRBJ1-1; D uncertain. CDR1 MGHDK and CDR2 SYGVNS come from the germline V gene. V was trimmed by 3 bases and J by 1 base, leaving 6 bases between them. The CDR3 totals 13 residues. Here the CDR3 DNA reads TGTGCCAGCAGTGACAGGCAGAACACTGAAGCTTTCTTT. It translates to CASSDRQNTEAFF.

This clone was detected a few times. The rearrangement joins TRBV11-3 to TRBJ2-1; 7 bases map to TRBD2. This CDR3 is built from 17 residues. Per the germline V gene, CDR1 is SGHNT and CDR2 is YENEEA. V shed 5 bases and J 3 bases; nucleotides not matched to a gene: 13. The CDR3 loop is CASSPGQASGNYNEQFF. The DNA of the CDR3 is TGTGCCAGCAGCCCCGGTCAGGCTAGCGGAAACTACAATGAGCAGTTCTTC. The full variable domain, in which reference TRBV11-3 and TRBJ2-1 provide the parts outside the CDR3, is EAGVVQSPRYKIIEKKQPVAFWCNPISGHNTLYWYLQNLGQGPELLIRYENEEAVDDSQLPKDRFSAERLKGVDSTLKIQPAELGDSAVYLCASSPGQASGNYNEQFFGPGTRLTVL.

This chain joins TRBV28 and TRBJ2-7; TRBD1 matches 8 bases. V gave up 5 bases and J gave up 6 bases; unmatched junction bases: 12. The CDR3 is 15 amino acids. From germline, CDR1 is MDHEN and CDR2 SYDVKM. CDR3 DNA: TGTGCCAGCAGTACCCCCGGGACAGGTAGTTCCGAGCAGTACTTC. This sequence encodes CASSTPGTGSSEQYF.

This clone was seen a handful of times. A junction boundary mismatches the germline segment, possibly from a read error. The chain couples TRBV7-7 to TRBJ2-5; D is uncertain. The V gene's germline CDR1 is SSHAT and CDR2 FNYEAQ (reference sequence). CDR3 size: 14 residues. The DNA of the CDR3 is TGTGCTAGCAGCTTAGGCCCCGCCGGTGAGACCCAGTACTTC. Amino acids: CASSLGPAGETQYF.

V and J are TRBV6-5 and TRBJ1-1; a possible D gene is TRBD1 (6 bases). Trimming removed 7 bases from V and 0 bases from J, with 12 bases in between. This CDR3 spans 14 amino acids. Germline CDR1 MNHEY, CDR2 SVGAGI. The CDR3 loop reads CASTQGRLNTEAFF. As DNA, the CDR3 is TGTGCCAGCACCCAGGGGCGGTTGAACACTGAAGCTTTCTTT.

This clone was counted a few times. The chain uses TRBV4-3 and TRBJ1-1, with no clear D. Trimming removed 1 base at V and 4 bases at J, with 13 bases between. Germline values: CDR1 LGHNA, CDR2 YSLEER. The CDR3 sequence is 15 residues long. Here the CDR3 reads CASSQVSPRTTEAFF. DNA of the CDR3: TGCGCCAGCAGCCAAGTCTCCCCTCGGACCACTGAAGCTTTCTTT.

This clone was seen more than once but under ten times. The sample contains more than one DNA sequence encoding this CDR3. The V call is TRBV5-1, the J call TRBJ2-1; D unresolved. With 0 bases removed from V and 2 bases from J, the gap between germline ends came to 0 bases. CDR1 and CDR2 (germline): SGHRS, YFSETQ. CDR3 length equals 12 residues. CDR3 loop: CASSLAYNEQFF. In DNA, the CDR3 is TGCGCCAGCAGCTTGGCCTACAATGAGCAGTTCTTC.

The V and J genes are TRBV27 and TRBJ1-2, with a possible D match to TRBD1 (5 bases). The CDR3 length is 12 residues. Germline V lookup: CDR1 MNHEY, CDR2 SMNVEV (reference sequence). V was shortened by 9 bases and J by 2 bases, with 10 bases between the two germline ends. DNA for the CDR3: TGTGCCAGTAGAACAGGAAACTATGGCTACACCTTC. Translated: CASRTGNYGYTF.

Only a few counts were recorded for this clone. DNA of the CDR3: TGTGCCAGCAGCTTGACAGTGAACACTGAAGCTTTCTTT. It specifies CASSLTVNTEAFF. The V and J genes are TRBV11-2 and TRBJ1-1; TRBD1 might be the D (5 bases). There are 13 residues in the CDR3. Trimming took 3 bases from V and 0 from J, leaving 5 bases between them. In germline, CDR1 is SGHAT, CDR2 FQNNGV. The full variable domain, completed using reference TRBV11-2 and TRBJ1-1, is EAGVAQSPRYKIIEKRQSVAFWCNPISGHATLYWYQQILGQGPKLLIQFQNNGVVDDSQLPKDRFSAERLKGVDSTLKIQPAKLEDSAVYLCASSLTVNTEAFFGQGTRLTVV.

This clone was seen more than once but under ten times. This sequence joins TRBV29-1 and TRBJ2-2; unclear D gene. The CDR3 covers 12 residues. Trimming removed 5 bases from V and 1 base from J, with 5 bases in between. The germline gives CDR1 SQVTM, CDR2 ANQGSEA. The CDR3 nucleotides read TGCAGCGTTAACCTGAACACCGGGGAGCTGTTTTTT. Encoded protein: CSVNLNTGELFF.

This clone was found a few times. This chain uses TRBV9 with TRBJ1-5; D ambiguous. V was trimmed by 0 bases and J by 6 bases, leaving 10 bases between them. This CDR3 contains 14 residues. Germline assignment: CDR1 SGDLS and CDR2 YYNGEE. The CDR3 coding sequence is TGTGCCAGCAGCGTAGAGTTAGGAGGTCAGCCCCAGCATTTT. Amino acids: CASSVELGGQPQHF.

This sequence joins TRBV14 and TRBJ2-7; tentatively, D is TRBD2 (5 bases). Trimming took 1 base from V and 4 from J, leaving 14 bases between them. The CDR3 covers 15 residues. Germline CDR1 SGHDN, CDR2 FVKESK. The CDR3 protein is CASSQVGLGVYEQYF. For the CDR3, the DNA is TGTGCCAGCAGCCAAGTAGGACTCGGGGTTTACGAGCAGTACTTC.

The J gene is TRBJ2-1, the V gene TRBV7-9, with D maybe TRBD1 (6 bases). Germline V gives CDR1 SEHNR, CDR2 FQNEAQ (reference sequence). Deletions cut 6 bases from V and 5 bases from J, with 11 bases between. This CDR3 spans 13 amino acids. The CDR3 DNA is TGTGCCAGCAGTCCCGACAGGAACAATGAGCAGTTCTTC. Encoded protein: CASSPDRNNEQFF.

Notes on this clone: Other DNA sequences in this sample translate to the same CDR3. This chain uses TRBV11-3 with TRBJ2-1, with D uncertain. The germline V gene has CDR1 SGHNT and CDR2 YENEEA. V shed 0 bases and J shed 0 bases, with 6 bases lying between them. The CDR3 consists of 15 residues. For the CDR3, the DNA is TGTGCCAGCAGCTTAGAGGCTAGCTCCTACAATGAGCAGTTCTTC. It is translated as CASSLEASSYNEQFF.

The V call is TRBV6-5, the J call TRBJ2-3; 12 bases are shared with TRBD2. This CDR3 is built from 15 residues. CDR1 is MNHEY and CDR2 is SVGAGI in the germline V gene. J lost 5 bases, V lost 8 bases, and 8 bases had no gene match. CDR3 DNA: TGTGCCAGCCGACTAGCGGGGGCCGGGGGAGATACGCAGTATTTT. The encoded protein is CASRLAGAGGDTQYF.

This chain connects TRBV5-1 to TRBJ2-1; maybe TRBD2 (6 bases). The CDR3 totals 16 residues. The V end was cut by 4 bases, the J end by 0 bases, with 14 bases between. Germline lookup yields CDR1 SGHRS and CDR2 YFSETQ. The CDR3 loop is CASSDLSGGSYNEQFF. The CDR3 coding sequence is TGCGCCAGCAGCGACCTTAGCGGAGGCTCCTACAATGAGCAGTTCTTC.